These T cell receptor beta chains were read from a single sample in a study of T cell responses to AZD1222 COVID-19 vaccine. Assay: immunoSEQ multiplex PCR; the TCRdb copy retains only in-frame clones and omits some. The repertoire holds under 30,000 clones, around nine tenths seen once, with about 34% in the top ten. Sequencing used peripheral blood, obtained 28 days after the second AZD1222 dose. The receptors derive from an adult who received the AZD1222 COVID-19 vaccine. Each CDR3 is given with its conserved first and last residue. The D gene is left open where the match is weak. The size of a clone is reported for some rows only, either as once, few or many, or as a class for expanded clones.

D gene	V gene	J gene	clone size	CDR3 protein	CDR3 DNA
NA	TRBV9	TRBJ2-7	medium-sized	CASSVETVSSYEQYF	TGTGCCAGCAGCGTAGAGACCGTCAGCTCCTACGAGCAGTACTTC
NA	TRBV5-1	TRBJ2-3	NA	CASSLFLTDTQYF	TGCGCCAGCAGCCTATTTCTCACAGATACGCAGTATTTT
TRBD2	TRBV10-3	TRBJ2-1	NA	CAISPTSGRDEQFF	TGTGCCATCAGCCCAACTAGCGGGAGGGATGAGCAGTTCTTC
NA	TRBV6-5	TRBJ2-7	NA	CASSYSGQPYEQYF	TGTGCCAGCAGTTACTCAGGCCAGCCCTACGAGCAGTACTTC
TRBD1	TRBV15	TRBJ2-1	NA	CATSRGAPGQGPEQFF	TGTGCCACCAGCAGAGGTGCCCCGGGACAGGGGCCTGAGCAGTTCTTC
TRBD1	TRBV5-5	TRBJ1-1	NA	CASSRTGMGNEAFF	TGTGCCAGCAGCAGGACAGGGATGGGGAATGAAGCTTTCTTT
NA	TRBV30	TRBJ1-1	NA	CAWTDEGGDTEAFF	TGTGCCTGGACTGACGAAGGGGGTGACACTGAAGCTTTCTTT
NA	TRBV5-1	TRBJ1-1	NA	CASSLAGAPDTEAFF	TGCGCCAGCAGCTTGGCAGGGGCGCCAGACACTGAAGCTTTCTTT
TRBD1	TRBV19	TRBJ1-1	NA	CASSSIDRANTEAFF	TGTGCCAGTAGTTCAATCGACAGGGCGAACACTGAAGCTTTCTTT
NA	TRBV5-1	TRBJ2-5	NA	CASSLMSQETQYF	TGCGCCAGCAGCTTAATGTCCCAAGAGACCCAGTACTTC
NA	TRBV24-1	TRBJ1-2	NA	CATAQSQGSGGYTF	TGTGCCACCGCTCAGAGCCAGGGCTCGGGAGGCTACACCTTC
NA	TRBV9	TRBJ1-3	once	CASSVGQARNTIYF	TGTGCCAGCAGCGTAGGACAGGCTCGAAACACCATATATTTT
NA	TRBV28	TRBJ2-3	NA	CASRETGADTQYF	TGTGCCAGCAGAGAAACAGGCGCAGATACGCAGTATTTT
NA	TRBV19	TRBJ1-3	few	CASSISVYSGNTIYF	TGTGCCAGTAGTATCTCCGTTTATTCTGGAAACACCATATATTTT
TRBD1	TRBV18	TRBJ2-1	NA	CASSPQTGADNEQFF	TGTGCCAGCTCACCTCAAACAGGGGCGGACAATGAGCAGTTCTTC
TRBD1	TRBV5-6	TRBJ1-4	NA	CASSFSGGAGEKLFF	TGTGCCAGCAGCTTCTCAGGGGGCGCCGGTGAAAAACTGTTTTTT
NA	TRBV5-5	TRBJ2-1	NA	CASSSGPNIYNEQFF	TGTGCCAGCAGCTCAGGACCTAACATTTACAATGAGCAGTTCTTC
TRBD2	TRBV5-1	TRBJ2-1	NA	CASLRDPAGGFQQFF	TGCGCCAGCCTCCGTGATCCAGCGGGAGGGTTTCAGCAGTTCTTC
TRBD2	TRBV2	TRBJ2-1	NA	CASSRPGASGGNEQFF	TGTGCCAGCAGCCGTCCCGGGGCTAGCGGGGGGAATGAGCAGTTCTTC
NA	TRBV6-4	TRBJ1-4	NA	CASSPGTAANEKLFF	TGTGCCAGCAGTCCGGGGACTGCGGCTAATGAAAAACTGTTTTTT
NA	TRBV3-1/TRBV3-2	TRBJ1-2	few	CASSQAESLEGTF	TGTGCCAGCAGCCAAGCCGAGAGTCTTGAAGGTACCTTC
TRBD1	TRBV23-1	TRBJ1-1	NA	CASSRWDSPENTEAFF	TGCGCCAGCAGTCGTTGGGACAGCCCTGAGAACACTGAAGCTTTCTTT
NA	TRBV20-1	TRBJ2-3	NA	CSADGSDTQYF	TGCAGTGCTGACGGTTCAGATACGCAGTATTTT
NA	TRBV2	TRBJ1-2	NA	CASSEVTANYGYTF	TGTGCCAGCAGTGAAGTTACAGCTAACTATGGCTACACCTTC
TRBD1	TRBV6-1	TRBJ2-6	NA	CASSEGTGPGANVLTF	TGTGCCAGCAGTGAAGGGACAGGGCCTGGGGCCAACGTCCTGACTTTC
NA	TRBV28	TRBJ2-1	NA	CASSDSQVGGNEQFF	TGTGCCAGCAGTGACTCACAGGTTGGAGGGAATGAGCAGTTCTTC
TRBD2	TRBV14	TRBJ2-7	NA	CASSQWGGTREQYF	TGTGCCAGCAGCCAATGGGGGGGGACTCGGGAGCAGTACTTC
NA	TRBV6-2/TRBV6-3	TRBJ2-7	NA	CASSIQGTHYEQYF	TGTGCCAGCAGTATCCAAGGGACCCACTACGAGCAGTACTTC
NA	TRBV2	TRBJ1-5	NA	CASSLEHNQPQHF	TGTGCCAGCAGTCTGGAGCACAATCAGCCCCAGCATTTT
NA	TRBV6-2/TRBV6-3	TRBJ2-7	NA	CASSYSSGELYEQYF	TGTGCCAGCAGTTACTCGAGTGGAGAACTCTACGAGCAGTACTTC
TRBD1	TRBV5-5	TRBJ2-7	NA	CASSWGTASYEQYF	TGTGCCAGCAGCTGGGGGACAGCTAGTTACGAGCAGTACTTC
NA	TRBV13	TRBJ2-1	NA	CASTRGGGASYNEQFF	TGTGCCAGCACACGAGGAGGGGGGGCCTCCTACAATGAGCAGTTCTTC
NA	TRBV2	TRBJ2-1	few	CASSNQNEQFF	TGTGCCAGCAGTAATCAGAATGAGCAGTTCTTC
NA	TRBV12-3/TRBV12-4	TRBJ1-6	NA	CASSFLRDSPLHF	TGTGCCAGCTCATTCCTCAGGGATTCACCCCTCCACTTT
NA	TRBV5-8	TRBJ2-5	NA	CASTLHATQETQYF	TGTGCCAGCACCCTTCACGCTACCCAAGAGACCCAGTACTTC
NA	TRBV5-8	TRBJ2-4	NA	CASRLEGIQYF	TGTGCCAGCAGACTAGAAGGCATTCAGTACTTC
NA	TRBV6-5	TRBJ2-5	NA	CASIRSSYQETQYF	TGTGCCAGCATTAGGTCCAGCTACCAAGAGACCCAGTACTTC
NA	TRBV11-2	TRBJ1-1	NA	CASAYGQGNTEAFF	TGTGCCAGCGCTTACGGGCAGGGCAACACTGAAGCTTTCTTT
NA	TRBV6-2/TRBV6-3	TRBJ2-5	NA	CASSYVPETQYF	TGTGCCAGCAGTTACGTACCTGAGACCCAGTACTTC
NA	TRBV19	TRBJ1-2	NA	CASSITLAYGYTF	TGTGCCAGTAGTATAACACTAGCGTATGGCTACACCTTC